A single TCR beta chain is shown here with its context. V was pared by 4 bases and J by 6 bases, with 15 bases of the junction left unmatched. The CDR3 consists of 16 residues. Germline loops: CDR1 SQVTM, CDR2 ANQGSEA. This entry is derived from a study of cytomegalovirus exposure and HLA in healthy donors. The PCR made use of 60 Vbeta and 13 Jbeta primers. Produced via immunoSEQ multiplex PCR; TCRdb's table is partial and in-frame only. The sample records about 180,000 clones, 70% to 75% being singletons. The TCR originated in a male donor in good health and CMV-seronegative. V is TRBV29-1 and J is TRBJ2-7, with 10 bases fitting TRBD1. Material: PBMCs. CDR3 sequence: CSVGGGPGQGTPEQYF. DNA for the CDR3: TGCAGCGTTGGAGGGGGGCCGGGACAGGGGACCCCCGAGCAGTACTTC.